These 15 T cell receptor beta chains were sequenced from one sample in a study of T cells in Graves' hyperthyroidism and ophthalmopathy. Template material for amplifying TCR beta CDR3 regions consisted of RNA transcripts. The HTBI set primed first-round TCR CDR3 RT-PCR. TCRdb called the multiplex PCR reads again in MiXCR, with one record for every CDR3 protein. The sample shows a few hundred thousand distinct CDR3 sequences, roughly 15% of them seen only once. The sequenced material came from blood. The receptor source for this set is a woman younger than 45 with Graves' ophthalmopathy.

This clonotype turned up a few times. The chain is built from TRBV28 and TRBJ2-5, with D perhaps given as TRBD1 or TRBD2 (7 bases each). Germline loops: CDR1 MDHEN, CDR2 SYDVKM. V lost 2 bases to trimming and J lost 0 bases, with 13 bases between them. The CDR3 length is 16 residues. The CDR3 reads CASSLTQGGYQETQYF. Here the CDR3 DNA reads TGTGCCAGCAGTTTAACCCAGGGGGGGTACCAAGAGACCCAGTACTTC.

The rearrangement uses TRBV20-1 and TRBJ2-2; 10 nucleotides match TRBD1. The CDR3 loop spans 13 amino acids. Germline CDR1 is DFQATT and CDR2 is SNEGSKA (reference sequence). J lost 7 bases, V lost 3 bases, and 2 bases had no gene match. CDR3 amino acids: CSARTGGIGELFF. The CDR3, as DNA: TGCAGTGCTAGGACAGGGGGCATCGGGGAGCTGTTTTTT.

This sequence joins TRBV6-1 and TRBJ1-2, with 8 bases aligning to TRBD1. Unmatched junction bases numbered 4, after V lost 2 bases and J lost 5 bases. Germline assignment: CDR1 MNHNS and CDR2 SASEGT. The CDR3 consists of 14 residues. DNA for the CDR3: TGTGCCAGCAGTGAATTTCGACAGGGGTATGGCTACACCTTC. It codes for CASSEFRQGYGYTF.

Many counts were recorded for this clonotype. The V call is TRBV7-2, the J call TRBJ2-7; 9 nucleotides align to TRBD1. This CDR3 is 16 amino acids long. The germline gives CDR1 SGHTA, CDR2 FQGNSA. Germline trimming cut 1 base from V and 5 bases from J; bases unmatched to any gene: 9. CDR3 sequence (DNA): TGTGCCAGCAGCTTAGAGCCTTGGACAGGGGTTGACGAGCAGTACTTC. Protein product: CASSLEPWTGVDEQYF.

This clonotype was observed at least ten times. The V and J genes are TRBV7-3 and TRBJ2-2; D is unclear. V shed 5 bases and J shed 5 bases, with 18 bases lying between them. Per the germline V gene, CDR1 is SGHTA and CDR2 is FQGTGA. CDR3 size: 16 residues. The DNA of the CDR3 is TGTGCCAGCAGCCGGTTCTCTGGCCTAGATACCGGGGAGCTGTTTTTT. It codes for CASSRFSGLDTGELFF.

This clonotype has at least ten counts. The V gene is TRBV12-3 or TRBV12-4, the J gene TRBJ2-7, with TRBD1 matching 9 bases. The CDR3 has 14 residues. Germline trimming cut 5 bases from V and 4 bases from J; bases unmatched to any gene: 6. The CDR3 loop is CASSLGQGTYEQYF. In DNA, the CDR3 is TGTGCCAGCAGTCTAGGACAGGGGACATACGAGCAGTACTTC.

This clonotype has a count of ten or more. This chain links TRBV5-1 with TRBJ2-7; D is possibly TRBD2 (5 bases). Trimming removed 0 bases at V and 5 bases at J, with 6 bases between. Germline CDR1 SGHRS, CDR2 YFSETQ. This CDR3 has 12 amino acids. The CDR3 nucleotides read TGCGCCAGCAGCTTGGGAGCGGACGAGCAGTACTTC. Amino acid sequence: CASSLGADEQYF.

This clonotype was counted only a few times. The rearrangement joins TRBV28 to TRBJ1-2, with D tentatively TRBD1 (5 bases). The CDR3 length is 14 residues. Trimming took off 8 bases at V and 7 bases at J, with 20 bases between the two ends. CDR1 and CDR2 (germline): MDHEN, SYDVKM. The CDR3 DNA reads TGTGCCAGCGGGGAATTGGCAGGGAAAGGTGGCTACACCTTC. Translated, it gives CASGELAGKGGYTF.

This clonotype was counted a few times. A much bigger clone sits one base away, suggesting this may be a read error. The chain couples TRBV3-1 to TRBJ2-2; TRBD2 might be the D (5 bases). The V gene's germline CDR1 is LGHDT and CDR2 YNNKEL (reference sequence). The CDR3 loop spans 13 amino acids. DNA for the CDR3: TGTGCCAGCAGCCACCTAAACACCGGGGAGCTGCTTTTT. It encodes CASSHLNTGELLF.

This sequence joins TRBV20-1 and TRBJ1-1; tentative D call: TRBD1 (5 bases). Trimming removed 0 bases at V and 1 base at J, with 15 bases between. In germline, CDR1 is DFQATT, CDR2 SNEGSKA (reference sequence). This CDR3 comprises 16 residues. CDR3 coding DNA: TGCAGTGCTAGAGATCAAGGGCAGGGTGGGAACACTGAAGCTTTCTTT. Protein product: CSARDQGQGGNTEAFF.

This chain uses TRBV15 with TRBJ1-5; D is uncertain. The germline V gene has CDR1 LNHNV and CDR2 YYDKDF (reference sequence). This CDR3 contains 15 residues. Trimming cost V 0 bases and J 3 bases, with 9 bases left between them. CDR3 loop: CATSRDLGFNQPQHF. CDR3 DNA: TGTGCCACCAGCAGAGATCTGGGGTTCAATCAGCCCCAGCATTTT. Variable domain in full (rest from reference TRBV15 and TRBJ1-5): DAMVIQNPRYQVTQFGKPVTLSCSQTLNHNVMYWYQQKSSQAPKLLFHYYDKDFNNEADTPDNFQSRRPNTSFCFLDIRSPGLGDTAMYLCATSRDLGFNQPQHFGDGTRLSIL.

This clonotype was recorded at least ten times. The J gene is TRBJ1-1, the V gene TRBV20-1; 11 bases match TRBD1. Germline-derived CDR1 and CDR2 are DFQATT and SNEGSKA (reference sequence). V was clipped by 2 bases and J by 4 bases; unmatched bases: 9. The CDR3 length is 16 residues. CDR3 in amino acids: CSARTDRGRESTEAFF. Here the CDR3 DNA reads TGCAGTGCTAGAACGGACAGGGGGCGCGAGAGCACTGAAGCTTTCTTT.

The chain carries TRBV7-6 and TRBJ2-2; 7 positions match TRBD1. The germline V gene has CDR1 SGHVS and CDR2 FNYEAQ. Losses at the gene ends were 10 bases for V and 3 bases for J; bases not matched to a gene: 14. This CDR3 region has 16 residues. The CDR3 is CAIPRGIDRDTGELFF. In DNA form, the CDR3 reads TGTGCCATTCCCAGGGGGATCGATCGTGACACCGGGGAGCTGTTTTTT.

The chain is built from TRBV19 and TRBJ2-7, with a tentative D call TRBD2 (6 bases). The length of the CDR3 is 12 residues. Germline assignment: CDR1 LNHDA and CDR2 SQIVND (reference sequence). Trimming took off 8 bases at V and 6 bases at J, with 14 bases between the two ends. CDR3: CASGGRRGEQYF. The CDR3 DNA reads TGTGCCAGTGGCGGCAGGAGGGGCGAGCAGTACTTC.

The rearrangement links TRBV6-2 or TRBV6-3 to TRBJ2-3; no clear D. Trimming left V 4 bases short and J 2 bases short, with 19 bases between. The CDR3 runs 17 residues. Germline CDR1 is MNHEY and CDR2 is SVGEGT. The CDR3 loop is CASSSGPVSSITDTQYF. The CDR3 DNA reads as TGTGCCAGCAGTTCTGGTCCCGTTAGCTCGATCACAGATACGCAGTATTTT.